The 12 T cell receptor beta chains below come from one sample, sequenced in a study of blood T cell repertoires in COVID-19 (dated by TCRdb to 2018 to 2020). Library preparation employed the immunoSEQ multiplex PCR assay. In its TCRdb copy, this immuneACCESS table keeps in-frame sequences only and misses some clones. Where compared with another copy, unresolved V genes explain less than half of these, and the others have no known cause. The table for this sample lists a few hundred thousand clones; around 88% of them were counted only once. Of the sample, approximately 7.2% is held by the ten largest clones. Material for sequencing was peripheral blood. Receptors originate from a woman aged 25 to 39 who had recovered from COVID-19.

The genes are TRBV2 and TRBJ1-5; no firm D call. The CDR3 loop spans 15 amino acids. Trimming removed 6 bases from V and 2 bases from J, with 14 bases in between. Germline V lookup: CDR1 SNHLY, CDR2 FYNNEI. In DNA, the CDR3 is TGTGCCAGCAGGACAATAGGCGCCGGCAATCAGCCCCAGCATTTT. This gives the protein CASRTIGAGNQPQHF.

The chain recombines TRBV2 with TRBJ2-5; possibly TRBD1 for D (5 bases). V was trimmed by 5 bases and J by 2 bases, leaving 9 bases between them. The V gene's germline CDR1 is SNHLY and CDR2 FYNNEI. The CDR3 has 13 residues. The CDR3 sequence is CASSLTVQETQYF. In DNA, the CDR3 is TGTGCCAGCAGTCTGACAGTTCAAGAGACCCAGTACTTC.

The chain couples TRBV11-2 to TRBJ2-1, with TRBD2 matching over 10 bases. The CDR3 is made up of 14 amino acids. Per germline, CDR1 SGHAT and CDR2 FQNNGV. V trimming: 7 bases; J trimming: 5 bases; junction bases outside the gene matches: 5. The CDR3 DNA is TGTGCCAGCACCCGGACTAGCGGCAACAATGAGCAGTTCTTC. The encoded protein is CASTRTSGNNEQFF.

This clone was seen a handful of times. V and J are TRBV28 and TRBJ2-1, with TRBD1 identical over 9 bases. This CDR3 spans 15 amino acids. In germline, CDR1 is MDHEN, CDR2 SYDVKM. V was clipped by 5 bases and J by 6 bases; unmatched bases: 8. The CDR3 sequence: CASSQTGGASNEQFF. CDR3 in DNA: TGTGCCAGCAGTCAAACAGGGGGCGCATCCAATGAGCAGTTCTTC.

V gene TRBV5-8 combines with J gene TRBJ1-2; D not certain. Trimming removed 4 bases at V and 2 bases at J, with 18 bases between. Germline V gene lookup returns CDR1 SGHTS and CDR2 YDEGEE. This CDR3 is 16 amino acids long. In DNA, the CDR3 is TGTGCCAGCAGCCAAGAAATACAGAGTCCCAACTATGGCTACACCTTC. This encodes CASSQEIQSPNYGYTF.

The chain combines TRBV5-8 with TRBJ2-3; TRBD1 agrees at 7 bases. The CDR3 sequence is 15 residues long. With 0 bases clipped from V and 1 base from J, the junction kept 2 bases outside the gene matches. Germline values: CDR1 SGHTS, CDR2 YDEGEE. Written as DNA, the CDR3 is TGTGCCAGCAGCTTGGGGGACAGCGGCACAGATACGCAGTATTTT. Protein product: CASSLGDSGTDTQYF.

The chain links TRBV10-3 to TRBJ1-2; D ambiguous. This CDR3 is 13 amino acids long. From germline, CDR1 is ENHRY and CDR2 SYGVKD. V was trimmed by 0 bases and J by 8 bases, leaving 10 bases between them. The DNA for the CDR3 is TGTGCCATCAGTGAGTCAAGCGAGCGCGGCTACACCTTC. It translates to CAISESSERGYTF.

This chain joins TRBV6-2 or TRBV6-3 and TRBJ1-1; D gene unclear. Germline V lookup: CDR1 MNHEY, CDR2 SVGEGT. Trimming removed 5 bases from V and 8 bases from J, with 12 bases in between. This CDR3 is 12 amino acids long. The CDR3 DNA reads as TGTGCCAGCAGTCCCGCGAAAACGGAAGCTTTCTTT. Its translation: CASSPAKTEAFF.

The CDR3 region is CASRTGDSPLHF. DNA of the CDR3: TGTGCCAGCAGAACAGGGGATTCACCCCTCCACTTT. The V and J genes are TRBV28 and TRBJ1-6; 7 nucleotides agree with TRBD1. From germline, CDR1 is MDHEN and CDR2 SYDVKM. V shed 6 bases and J 8 bases; nucleotides not matched to a gene: 1. This CDR3 contains 12 residues.

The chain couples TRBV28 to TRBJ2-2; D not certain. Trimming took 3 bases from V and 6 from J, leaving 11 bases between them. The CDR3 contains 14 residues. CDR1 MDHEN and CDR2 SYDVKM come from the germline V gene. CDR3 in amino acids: CASSFSGGPGELFF. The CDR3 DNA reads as TGTGCCAGCAGTTTCTCCGGCGGTCCCGGGGAGCTGTTTTTT.

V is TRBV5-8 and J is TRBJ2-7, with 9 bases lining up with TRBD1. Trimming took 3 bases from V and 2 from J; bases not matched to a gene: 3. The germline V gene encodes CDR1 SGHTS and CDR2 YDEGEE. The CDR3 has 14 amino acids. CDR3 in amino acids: CASSWGQGPYEQYF. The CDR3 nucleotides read TGTGCCAGCAGCTGGGGACAGGGCCCCTACGAGCAGTACTTC.

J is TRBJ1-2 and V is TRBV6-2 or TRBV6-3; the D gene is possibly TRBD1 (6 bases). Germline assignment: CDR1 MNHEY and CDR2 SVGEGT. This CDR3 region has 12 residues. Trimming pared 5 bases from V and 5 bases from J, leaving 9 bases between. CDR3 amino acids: CASSPDSYGYTF. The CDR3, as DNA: TGTGCCAGCAGTCCGGACAGTTATGGCTACACCTTC.